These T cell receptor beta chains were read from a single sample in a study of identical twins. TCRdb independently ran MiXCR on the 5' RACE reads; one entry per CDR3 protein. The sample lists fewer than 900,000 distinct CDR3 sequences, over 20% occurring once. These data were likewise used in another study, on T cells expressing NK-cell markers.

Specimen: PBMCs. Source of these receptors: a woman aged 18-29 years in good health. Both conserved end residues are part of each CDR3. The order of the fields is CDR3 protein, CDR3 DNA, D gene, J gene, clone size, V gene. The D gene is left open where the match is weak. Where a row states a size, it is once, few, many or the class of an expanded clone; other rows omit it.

CASSPPTGGYYGYTF | TGTGCCAGCTCACCACCGACAGGGGGCTACTATGGCTACACCTTC | TRBD1 | TRBJ1-2 | NA | TRBV18
CSVDYGSTIYEQFF | TGCAGCGTTGATTACGGGAGCACCATATATGAGCAGTTCTTC | NA | TRBJ2-1 | many | TRBV29-1
CSVSSLGTGGHYGYTF | TGCAGTGTTAGTTCTCTAGGGACAGGGGGCCACTATGGCTACACCTTC | TRBD1 | TRBJ1-2 | few | TRBV20-1
CASEGSGGAGDEQFF | TGTGCCAGCGAGGGTAGCGGGGGGGCTGGGGATGAGCAGTTCTTC | TRBD2 | TRBJ2-1 | few | TRBV2
CASGLVQRVYNEQFF | TGTGCTAGTGGTTTGGTACAGAGGGTCTACAATGAGCAGTTCTTC | NA | TRBJ2-1 | NA | TRBV12-5
CASPSLENATSGRDGADTQYF | TGCGCCAGCCCCTCTCTAGAAAACGCGACTAGCGGGAGAGACGGCGCAGATACGCAGTATTTT | TRBD2 | TRBJ2-3 | few | TRBV5-1
CASSPSDLYEQYF | TGTGCCAGCAGCCCCTCGGACCTCTACGAGCAGTACTTC | NA | TRBJ2-7 | NA | TRBV11-3
CASSQDLVAGGPTGELFF | TGCGCCAGCAGCCAAGATCTAGTGGCGGGAGGGCCGACCGGGGAGCTGTTTTTT | TRBD2 | TRBJ2-2 | NA | TRBV4-1
CASRLGAGTKPLNGEQFF | TGTGCCAGCAGGTTAGGAGCCGGGACTAAGCCCCTTAATGGTGAGCAGTTCTTC | TRBD2 | TRBJ2-1 | NA | TRBV12-3/TRBV12-4
CASSLGLGGTDTQYF | TGTGCCAGCAGCTTGGGACTAGGGGGCACAGATACGCAGTATTTT | TRBD2 | TRBJ2-3 | few | TRBV7-2
CSARGLSGGLLGAYEQYF | TGCAGTGCTAGAGGACTTAGCGGGGGCCTGCTCGGTGCCTACGAGCAGTACTTC | TRBD2 | TRBJ2-7 | few | TRBV20-1
CASTLSGFSTDTQYF | TGTGCCAGCACCCTGAGTGGCTTTAGCACAGATACGCAGTATTTT | NA | TRBJ2-3 | NA | TRBV7-2
CAIRKEFLSTDTQYF | TGTGCCATCCGGAAGGAGTTTCTAAGCACAGATACGCAGTATTTT | NA | TRBJ2-3 | NA | TRBV10-3
CSATGGGITDTQYF | TGCAGTGCTACAGGCGGGGGGATCACAGATACGCAGTATTTT | TRBD2 | TRBJ2-3 | few | TRBV20-1
CAWKVLAGVDTQYF | TGTGCCTGGAAGGTCCTTGCGGGAGTAGATACGCAGTATTTT | TRBD2 | TRBJ2-3 | NA | TRBV30
CASNQGGIGYEQFF | TGTGCCAGCAACCAGGGAGGGATAGGCTATGAGCAGTTCTTC | TRBD2 | TRBJ2-1 | NA | TRBV7-2
CASSRNHYNEQFF | TGTGCCAGCAGTCGAAACCACTACAATGAGCAGTTCTTC | NA | TRBJ2-1 | many | TRBV27
CSAQRVANEKLFF | TGCAGTGCCCAGAGGGTTGCTAATGAAAAACTGTTTTTT | NA | TRBJ1-4 | NA | TRBV20-1
CASSYVKRDHTDTQYF | TGTGCCAGCAGTTACGTTAAGCGGGACCACACAGATACGCAGTATTTT | TRBD2 | TRBJ2-3 | NA | TRBV6-2/TRBV6-3
CASSAGRAGQGGGYTF | TGTGCCAGCAGCGCGGGTCGGGCGGGACAGGGAGGCGGCTACACCTTC | TRBD1 | TRBJ1-2 | NA | TRBV9
CASRGPSGYTF | TGTGCCAGCAGGGGGCCTTCCGGCTACACCTTC | NA | TRBJ1-2 | NA | TRBV6-5
CATSDGYYNEQFF | TGTGCCACCAGTGACGGCTATTACAATGAGCAGTTCTTC | NA | TRBJ2-1 | NA | TRBV24-1
CSAAPGLEYEQYF | TGCAGTGCTGCCCCGGGACTAGAGTACGAGCAGTACTTC | TRBD2 | TRBJ2-7 | NA | TRBV20-1
CASSAPGRGNEQFF | TGTGCCAGCAGTGCACCGGGACGGGGCAATGAGCAGTTCTTC | NA | TRBJ2-1 | NA | TRBV28
CASSPDWTTYRDSKETQYF | TGTGCTAGCAGCCCCGATTGGACCACCTACCGGGACAGTAAAGAGACCCAGTACTTC | TRBD1 | TRBJ2-5 | few | TRBV7-7
CASSLRASGGIEQYF | TGTGCCAGCAGCTTAAGGGCTAGCGGGGGGATAGAGCAGTACTTC | TRBD2 | TRBJ2-7 | NA | TRBV7-2
CASSLAPGQQINEQFF | TGTGCCAGCAGCTTAGCCCCGGGACAGCAAATCAATGAGCAGTTCTTC | TRBD1 | TRBJ2-1 | NA | TRBV7-2
CASSGSTSGSFDEQFF | TGTGCCAGCAGCGGCAGTACTAGCGGGAGTTTCGATGAGCAGTTCTTC | TRBD2 | TRBJ2-1 | NA | TRBV7-2
CASSQTVITEAFF | TGTGCCAGCAGTCAGACAGTCATCACTGAAGCTTTCTTT | NA | TRBJ1-1 | many | TRBV6-1
CASSEDRLTDTQYF | TGCGCCAGCAGTGAGGACAGGTTAACAGATACGCAGTATTTT | NA | TRBJ2-3 | NA | TRBV10-1
CSARHPGQGANEQYF | TGCAGTGCTAGACATCCGGGACAGGGGGCTAACGAGCAGTACTTC | TRBD1 | TRBJ2-7 | NA | TRBV20-1
CASTLDGETQYF | TGCGCCAGCACCCTAGACGGCGAGACCCAGTACTTC | NA | TRBJ2-5 | NA | TRBV5-1
CSATRRTSGSDEQYF | TGCAGTGCTACCCGAAGGACTAGCGGGAGCGACGAGCAGTACTTC | TRBD2 | TRBJ2-7 | NA | TRBV20-1
CASSPGGGWGGYTF | TGTGCCAGCAGTCCCGGGGGGGGGTGGGGTGGCTACACCTTC | NA | TRBJ1-2 | NA | TRBV6-1
CASSFWVGVQAEQFF | TGTGCCAGCAGCTTTTGGGTCGGCGTCCAGGCTGAGCAGTTCTTC | NA | TRBJ2-1 | NA | TRBV11-2
CASRVQASLSGANVLTF | TGCGCCAGCAGAGTCCAGGCAAGCCTGTCTGGGGCCAACGTCCTGACTTTC | NA | TRBJ2-6 | few | TRBV5-1
CASVGPSANTEAFF | TGTGCCAGCGTTGGGCCCTCCGCGAACACTGAAGCTTTCTTT | NA | TRBJ1-1 | once | TRBV11-2
CASSLDEGYGYTF | TGTGCCAGCAGCCTGGACGAGGGCTATGGCTACACCTTC | NA | TRBJ1-2 | NA | TRBV7-2
CASSQTLAGLSLAKNIQYF | TGTGCCAGCAGCCAAACACTAGCGGGCCTTTCTCTAGCCAAAAACATTCAGTACTTC | TRBD2 | TRBJ2-4 | NA | TRBV3-1
CASSYRPGPITDTQYF | TGTGCCAGCAGCTACCGTCCGGGACCGATCACAGATACGCAGTATTTT | NA | TRBJ2-3 | NA | TRBV7-9
CASSLTTSLPEQFF | TGTGCCAGCAGCTTAACGACTAGCTTACCTGAGCAGTTCTTC | TRBD2 | TRBJ2-1 | many | TRBV7-9
CASRPSGGSNTGELFF | TGTGCCAGCAGACCTAGCGGGGGGTCGAACACCGGGGAGCTGTTTTTT | TRBD2 | TRBJ2-2 | NA | TRBV7-3
CAINQAGGAETQYF | TGTGCCATCAATCAAGCGGGAGGGGCCGAGACCCAGTACTTC | TRBD2 | TRBJ2-5 | few | TRBV10-3
CAISPGLNRDTQYF | TGTGCCATCAGTCCGGGCCTTAATAGAGATACGCAGTATTTT | NA | TRBJ2-3 | few | TRBV10-3
CASSSDRGSFADTQYF | TGTGCCAGCAGTTCGGACAGGGGATCGTTCGCAGATACGCAGTATTTT | TRBD1 | TRBJ2-3 | NA | TRBV12-3/TRBV12-4
CASSSGQGYGELFF | TGTGCCAGCAGTTCCGGACAGGGGTACGGGGAGCTGTTTTTT | TRBD1 | TRBJ2-2 | NA | TRBV27
CSAKETSNQPQHF | TGCAGTGCCAAAGAAACCAGCAATCAGCCCCAGCATTTT | NA | TRBJ1-5 | few | TRBV20-1
CSAGTSGDQETQYF | TGCAGTGCAGGGACTAGCGGCGATCAAGAGACCCAGTACTTC | TRBD2 | TRBJ2-5 | few | TRBV20-1
CASSSRNTDTQYF | TGTGCCAGCAGTTCCAGGAACACAGATACGCAGTATTTT | NA | TRBJ2-3 | many | TRBV7-3
CASTPVGQTTTAEAFF | TGTGCCAGCACCCCCGTCGGACAAACTACTACAGCTGAAGCTTTCTTT | NA | TRBJ1-1 | NA | TRBV21-1
CASSLTSGAIYNEQFF | TGTGCCAGCAGCTTGACTAGCGGGGCTATCTACAATGAGCAGTTCTTC | TRBD2 | TRBJ2-1 | NA | TRBV5-4
CASSFTFDTQYF | TGTGCCAGCAGCTTCACTTTCGATACGCAGTATTTT | NA | TRBJ2-3 | few | TRBV7-2